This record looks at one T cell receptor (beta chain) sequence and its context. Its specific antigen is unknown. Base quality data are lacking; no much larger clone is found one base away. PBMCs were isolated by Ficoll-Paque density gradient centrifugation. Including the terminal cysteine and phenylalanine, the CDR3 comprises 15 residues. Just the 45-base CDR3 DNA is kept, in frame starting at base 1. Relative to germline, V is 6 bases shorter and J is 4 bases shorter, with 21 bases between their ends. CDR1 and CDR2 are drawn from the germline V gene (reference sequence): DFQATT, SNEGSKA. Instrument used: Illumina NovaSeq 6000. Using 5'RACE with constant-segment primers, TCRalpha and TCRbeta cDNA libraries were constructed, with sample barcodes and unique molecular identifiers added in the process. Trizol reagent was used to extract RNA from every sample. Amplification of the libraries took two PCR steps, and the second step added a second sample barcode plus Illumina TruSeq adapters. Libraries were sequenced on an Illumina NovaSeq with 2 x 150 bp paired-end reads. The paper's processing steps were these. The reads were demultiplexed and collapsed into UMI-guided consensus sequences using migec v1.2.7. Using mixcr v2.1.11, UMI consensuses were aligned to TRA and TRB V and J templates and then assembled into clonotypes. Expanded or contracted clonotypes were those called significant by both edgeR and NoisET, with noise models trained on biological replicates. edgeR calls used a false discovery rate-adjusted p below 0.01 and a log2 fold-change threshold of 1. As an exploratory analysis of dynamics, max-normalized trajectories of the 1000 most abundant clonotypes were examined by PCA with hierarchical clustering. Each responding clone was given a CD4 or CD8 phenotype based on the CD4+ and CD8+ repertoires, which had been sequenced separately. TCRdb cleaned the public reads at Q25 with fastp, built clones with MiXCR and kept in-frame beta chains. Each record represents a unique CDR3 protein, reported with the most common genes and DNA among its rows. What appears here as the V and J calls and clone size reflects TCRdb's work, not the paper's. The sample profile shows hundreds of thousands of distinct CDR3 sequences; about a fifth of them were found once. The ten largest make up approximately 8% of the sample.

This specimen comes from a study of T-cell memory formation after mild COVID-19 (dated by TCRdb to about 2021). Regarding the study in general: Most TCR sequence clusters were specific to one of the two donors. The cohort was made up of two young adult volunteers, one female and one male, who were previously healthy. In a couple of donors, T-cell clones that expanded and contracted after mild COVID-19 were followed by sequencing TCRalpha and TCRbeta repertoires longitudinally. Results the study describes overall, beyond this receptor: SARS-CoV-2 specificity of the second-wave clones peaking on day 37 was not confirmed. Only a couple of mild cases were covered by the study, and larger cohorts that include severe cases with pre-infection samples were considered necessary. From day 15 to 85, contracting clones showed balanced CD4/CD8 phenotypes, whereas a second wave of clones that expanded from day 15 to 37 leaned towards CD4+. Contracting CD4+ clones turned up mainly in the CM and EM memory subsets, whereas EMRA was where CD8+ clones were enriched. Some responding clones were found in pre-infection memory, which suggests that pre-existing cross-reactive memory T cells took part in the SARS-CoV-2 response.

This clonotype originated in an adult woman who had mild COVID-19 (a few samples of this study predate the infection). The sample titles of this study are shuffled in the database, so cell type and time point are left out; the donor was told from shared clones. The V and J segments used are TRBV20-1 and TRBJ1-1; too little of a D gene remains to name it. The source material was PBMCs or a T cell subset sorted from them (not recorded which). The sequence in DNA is TGCAGTGCAACTACCGGGATCCCCCGGGGCACTGAAGCTTTCTTT. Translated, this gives CSATTGIPRGTEAFF.